This TCR beta chain was retrieved from a study of OX40 agonist ivuxolimab in advanced cancers. Study-wide context: A partial response was reached by three patients: one with hepatocellular carcinoma and two with cutaneous melanoma. Findings and limits, study-wide: Fewer expanded clones were found on average in CD4+ than in CD8+ T cells.

Repertoires were generated with immunoSEQ multiplex PCR, while TCRdb's copy carries only in-frame clones and drops some. The data contain approximately 82,000 clones, about 90% of them singletons. Per the germline V gene, CDR1 is SGHNT and CDR2 is YYREEE (reference sequence). The CDR3 runs to 17 residues. V dropped 0 bases and J dropped 4; count of bases not matched to a gene: 9. Comment on this clone: Its antigen is as yet unknown.

The TCR sequence derives from an adult with an advanced solid tumor such as melanoma, head and neck, liver or kidney cancer. The material was CD4+ or CD8+ T cells sorted from blood, obtained in a trial of the OX40 agonist ivuxolimab. The chain is built from TRBV5-4 and TRBJ2-5, with 10 positions matching TRBD2. DNA of the CDR3: TGTGCCAGCAGCTTGGCCCCCGCTAGCGGGAGAGGAGAGACCCAGTACTTC. Translated, it gives CASSLAPASGRGETQYF.